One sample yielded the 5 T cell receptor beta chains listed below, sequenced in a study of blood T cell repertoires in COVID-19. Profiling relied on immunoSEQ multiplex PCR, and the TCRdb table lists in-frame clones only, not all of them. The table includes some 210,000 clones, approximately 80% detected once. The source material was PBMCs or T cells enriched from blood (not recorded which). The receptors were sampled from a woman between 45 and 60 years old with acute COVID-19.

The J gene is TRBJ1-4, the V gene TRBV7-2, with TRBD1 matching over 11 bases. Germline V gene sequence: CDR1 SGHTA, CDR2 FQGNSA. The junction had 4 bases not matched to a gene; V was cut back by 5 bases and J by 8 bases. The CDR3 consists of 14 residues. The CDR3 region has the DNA TGTGCCAGCAGCGCGGACAGGGGGCGGGAAAAACTGTTTTTT. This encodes CASSADRGREKLFF.

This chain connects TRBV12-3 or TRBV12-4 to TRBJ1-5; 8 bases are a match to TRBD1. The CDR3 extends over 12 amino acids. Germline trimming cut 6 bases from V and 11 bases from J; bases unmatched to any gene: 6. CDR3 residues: CASRPGQGTQHF. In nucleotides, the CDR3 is TGTGCCAGCAGACCCGGACAGGGAACCCAGCATTTT.

In DNA, the CDR3 is TGTGCCAGCAGTTTGGCAGACAGGGGAGGACAGGAAAAACTGTTTTTT. This encodes CASSLADRGGQEKLFF. The V call is TRBV28, the J call TRBJ1-4, with TRBD1 identical over 8 bases. The CDR3 is made up of 16 amino acids. Germline V gene lookup returns CDR1 MDHEN and CDR2 SYDVKM. The J segment lost 8 bases and the V segment lost 3 bases, leaving 11 bases of the junction unmatched.

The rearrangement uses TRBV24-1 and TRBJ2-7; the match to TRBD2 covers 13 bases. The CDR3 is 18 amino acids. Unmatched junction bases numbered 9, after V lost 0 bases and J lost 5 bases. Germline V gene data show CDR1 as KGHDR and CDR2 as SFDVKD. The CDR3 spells CATSDLALAGGSANEQYF. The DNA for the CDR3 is TGTGCCACCAGTGATTTGGCACTAGCGGGAGGGTCGGCGAACGAGCAGTACTTC.

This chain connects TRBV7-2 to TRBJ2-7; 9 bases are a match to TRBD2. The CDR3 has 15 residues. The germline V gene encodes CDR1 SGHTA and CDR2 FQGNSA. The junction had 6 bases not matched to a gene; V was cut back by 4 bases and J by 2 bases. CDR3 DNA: TGTGCCAGCAGCTCAAACGCGGGAGGGACCTACGAGCAGTACTTC. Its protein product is CASSSNAGGTYEQYF.